The 29 T cell receptor beta chains given below trace back to one sample, sequenced in a study of blood T cell repertoires in COVID-19. Some clones are missing from TCRdb's copy, which holds only in-frame ones; the method was immunoSEQ multiplex PCR. The table lists fewer than 200,000 clones, roughly 79% of them singletons. Sequencing was done on a sample of peripheral blood. These receptors were collected from a woman between 65 and 79 years old with acute or convalescent COVID-19.

The chain couples TRBV27 to TRBJ2-2, with TRBD2 matching over 12 bases. This CDR3 has 16 amino acids. Unmatched junction bases numbered 4, after V lost 0 bases and J lost 8 bases. The germline CDR1 and CDR2 sequences are MNHEY and SMNVEV (reference sequence). For the CDR3, the DNA is TGTGCCAGCAGTTTATCCTGGACTAGCGGGACTGGGGAGCTGTTTTTT. Amino acid sequence: CASSLSWTSGTGELFF.

The chain combines TRBV11-2 with TRBJ2-5, with D possibly being TRBD2 (5 bases). Trimming left V 1 base short and J 5 bases short, with 14 bases between. This CDR3 spans 15 amino acids. CDR1 is SGHAT and CDR2 is FQNNGV in the germline V gene. The CDR3 loop is CASSLVTTGWETQYF. The CDR3 DNA sequence: TGTGCCAGCAGCTTAGTCACCACGGGGTGGGAGACCCAGTACTTC.

There are a few counts of this clone. The chain combines TRBV5-6 with TRBJ2-7; 8 nucleotides agree with TRBD2. V was pared by 2 bases and J by 4 bases, with 5 bases of the junction left unmatched. Germline V gives CDR1 SGHDT, CDR2 YYEEEE. This CDR3 is built from 14 residues. The CDR3 nucleotides read TGTGCCAGCAGCTTCGGGAGGGGCCTGTACGAGCAGTACTTC. Translating it yields CASSFGRGLYEQYF. Together with reference TRBV5-6 and TRBJ2-7, the CDR3 gives the full variable domain: DAGVTQSPTHLIKTRGQQVTLRCSPKSGHDTVSWYQQALGQGPQFIFQYYEEEERQRGNFPDRFSGHQFPNYSSELNVNALLLGDSALYLCASSFGRGLYEQYFGPGTRLTVT.

This sequence joins TRBV19 and TRBJ2-3; 9 nucleotides match TRBD2. Losses at the gene ends were 1 base for V and 6 bases for J; bases not matched to a gene: 8. The germline V gene encodes CDR1 LNHDA and CDR2 SQIVND (reference sequence). This CDR3 contains 16 residues. CDR3 in amino acids: CASSIGAGGPNDTQYF. The CDR3 DNA is TGTGCCAGTAGTATAGGGGCGGGAGGGCCAAACGATACGCAGTATTTT.

This sequence joins TRBV7-2 and TRBJ2-7; 11 bases are shared with TRBD2. The CDR3 is 18 residues long. V was clipped by 1 base and J by 3 bases; unmatched bases: 11. CDR1 is SGHTA, CDR2 FQGNSA, per germline. CDR3 sequence: CASSLGPTSGRNNYEQYF. For the CDR3, the DNA is TGTGCCAGCAGCTTAGGACCTACTAGCGGGAGAAATAACTACGAGCAGTACTTC.

The chain joins TRBV19 to TRBJ2-7; 9 bases are shared with TRBD1. V trimming: 10 bases; J trimming: 3 bases; junction bases outside the gene matches: 7. The CDR3 contains 13 residues. The V gene's germline CDR1 is LNHDA and CDR2 SQIVND (reference sequence). The CDR3 spells CATSGDRDYEQYF. The CDR3 DNA is TGTGCCACTTCTGGGGACAGGGACTACGAGCAGTACTTC.

The J gene is TRBJ2-7, the V gene TRBV5-1; 7 positions agree with TRBD2. The trim removed 2 bases at V and 3 bases at J, leaving 11 bases unmatched. The CDR3 is 16 residues long. The germline CDR1 and CDR2 sequences are SGHRS and YFSETQ. The CDR3 sequence is CASSFWAGVGYYEQYF. The CDR3 nucleotides are TGCGCCAGCAGCTTCTGGGCGGGAGTTGGTTACTACGAGCAGTACTTC.

The chain uses TRBV5-1 and TRBJ2-1; TRBD2 agrees at 9 bases. The CDR3 is 16 residues long. The trim removed 0 bases at V and 6 bases at J, leaving 7 bases unmatched. The germline V gene has CDR1 SGHRS and CDR2 YFSETQ. The CDR3 is CASSLDGTSMSNEQFF. CDR3 nucleotides: TGCGCCAGCAGCTTGGATGGGACTAGCATGTCCAATGAGCAGTTCTTC.

The chain uses TRBV5-1 and TRBJ2-2, with 9 bases lining up with TRBD2. The V and J ends lost 4 bases and 6 bases, in that order; junction bases with no gene match: 7. Germline V gene lookup returns CDR1 SGHRS and CDR2 YFSETQ. This CDR3 has 15 amino acids. CDR3 loop: CASSVSGREAGELFF. Here the CDR3 DNA reads TGCGCCAGCAGCGTTAGCGGGAGAGAGGCCGGGGAGCTGTTTTTT.

This clone has just one count. This chain connects TRBV9 to TRBJ2-1; D gene unclear. Trimming pared 0 bases from V and 0 bases from J, leaving 7 bases between. CDR1 SGDLS and CDR2 YYNGEE come from the germline V gene. There are 15 residues in the CDR3. CDR3 DNA sequence: TGTGCCAGCAGCGTAGCGGCTAGCTCCTACAATGAGCAGTTCTTC. Translating gives CASSVAASSYNEQFF.

The rearrangement links TRBV5-1 to TRBJ1-6, with TRBD1 matching over 10 bases. The CDR3 has 13 residues. Germline lookup yields CDR1 SGHRS and CDR2 YFSETQ. Unmatched junction bases numbered 2, after V lost 7 bases and J lost 7 bases. The CDR3 here is CASGQGGNSPLHF. The CDR3 DNA reads TGCGCCAGCGGACAGGGGGGGAATTCACCCCTCCACTTT.

The chain links TRBV2 to TRBJ2-3; TRBD2 matches 15 bases. Germline CDR1 SNHLY, CDR2 FYNNEI. This CDR3 is built from 17 residues. Trimming took 7 bases from V and 5 from J; bases not matched to a gene: 10. As DNA, the CDR3 is TGTGCCAGCACCGTTGGACCGGGACTAGCGGGAGGAGATACGCAGTATTTT. As protein: CASTVGPGLAGGDTQYF. The full variable domain, completed using reference TRBV2 and TRBJ2-3, is EPEVTQTPSHQVTQMGQEVILRCVPISNHLYFYWYRQILGQKVEFLVSFYNNEISEKSEIFDDQFSVERPDGSNFTLKIRSTKLEDSAMYFCASTVGPGLAGGDTQYFGPGTRLTVL.

In its sample, this clone was seen a few times. The V gene is TRBV4-2, the J gene TRBJ2-3; TRBD1 matches 8 bases. The V segment lost 1 base and the J segment 0 bases; nucleotides outside the gene matches: 3. This CDR3 is built from 16 residues. CDR1 is LGHNA, CDR2 YNFKEQ, per germline. The CDR3 DNA reads as TGTGCCAGCAGCCAAGGGCAGGGGGCAAGCACAGATACGCAGTATTTT. This encodes CASSQGQGASTDTQYF.

This chain links TRBV2 with TRBJ1-6; no firm D call. The ends were cut back, 4 bases at V and 5 bases at J, with 6 bases in the middle. From germline, CDR1 is SNHLY and CDR2 FYNNEI. The CDR3 extends over 13 amino acids. CDR3 amino acids: CASSVQNNSPLHF. The DNA of the CDR3 is TGTGCCAGCAGTGTTCAGAATAATTCACCCCTCCACTTT.

The V and J genes are TRBV5-4 and TRBJ2-1; TRBD2 agrees at 11 bases. Germline V gene lookup returns CDR1 SGHNT and CDR2 YYREEE (reference sequence). This CDR3 comprises 16 residues. With 7 bases clipped from V and 7 bases from J, the junction kept 13 bases outside the gene matches. CDR3 amino acids: CASASTSGRFGNEQFF. The DNA for the CDR3 is TGTGCCAGCGCAAGTACTAGCGGGAGATTTGGGAATGAGCAGTTCTTC.

The V gene is TRBV27, the J gene TRBJ1-2; D remains unclear. CDR1 is MNHEY and CDR2 is SMNVEV in the germline V gene (reference sequence). The V end was cut by 4 bases, the J end by 3 bases, with 12 bases between. CDR3 length: 14 residues. The CDR3 loop reads CASSSLTGDYGYTF. Here the CDR3 DNA reads TGTGCCAGCAGTTCTCTAACCGGGGACTATGGCTACACCTTC.

J is TRBJ1-4 and V is TRBV19; a possible D gene is TRBD1 (6 bases). Per germline, CDR1 LNHDA and CDR2 SQIVND (reference sequence). The CDR3 loop spans 16 amino acids. V lost 9 bases and J 8 bases, leaving 25 bases between the germline ends. In nucleotides, the CDR3 is TGTGCCAGCCGGGGAGGGGGAAGAGGATTTGTAGAAAAACTGTTTTTT. Amino acid sequence: CASRGGGRGFVEKLFF.

This clone was observed once. This chain links TRBV18 with TRBJ1-4; D remains unclear. Looked up from germline, CDR1 is KGHSH and CDR2 is LQKENI. V shed 2 bases and J shed 4 bases, with 8 bases lying between them. The CDR3 is 14 residues long. CDR3 DNA sequence: TGTGCCAGCTCACCAAGGCAGGATAATGAAAAACTGTTTTTT. Translated: CASSPRQDNEKLFF. Combining the CDR3 with reference TRBV18 and TRBJ1-4 gives the whole variable domain NAGVMQNPRHLVRRRGQEARLRCSPMKGHSHVYWYRQLPEEGLKFMVYLQKENIIDESGMPKERFSAEFPKEGPSILRIQQVVRGDSAAYFCASSPRQDNEKLFFGSGTQLSVL.

The V and J genes are TRBV7-9 and TRBJ2-7; tentatively, D is TRBD2 (6 bases). Trimming left V 5 bases short and J 4 bases short, with 27 bases between. The CDR3 is made up of 18 amino acids. Germline V gene lookup returns CDR1 SEHNR and CDR2 FQNEAQ (reference sequence). CDR3 sequence: CASSLWVEGRRWGYEQYF. The CDR3 DNA reads as TGTGCCAGCAGCCTCTGGGTGGAAGGGAGGCGGTGGGGATACGAGCAGTACTTC.

CDR3 residues: CASSRGTDEKLFF. CDR3 DNA sequence: TGTGCCAGCAGCCGCGGGACCGATGAAAAACTGTTTTTT. J is TRBJ1-4 and V is TRBV6-2 or TRBV6-3; possible D gene TRBD1, 5 bases. Trimming shortened V by 6 bases and J by 6 bases, and 11 bases separated the two germline ends. Germline CDR1 MNHEY, CDR2 SVGEGT. CDR3 length: 13 amino acids.

This chain links TRBV3-1 (or the pseudogene TRBV3-2) with TRBJ2-5; a weak D match, TRBD2 (6 bases). CDR3 size: 14 residues. V lost 7 bases, J lost 2 bases, and 14 bases lay in between. Looked up from germline, CDR1 is LGHDT and CDR2 is YNNKEL (reference sequence). The CDR3 DNA follows: TGTGCCAGCAAACTGGCGGGAATACAAGAGACCCAGTACTTC. Protein sequence: CASKLAGIQETQYF.

The chain employs TRBV4-2 and TRBJ2-1, with a tentative D call TRBD2 (6 bases). Germline V CDR1 and CDR2: LGHNA, YNFKEQ. This CDR3 region has 14 residues. Trimming removed 3 bases at V and 8 bases at J, with 14 bases between. CDR3 sequence (DNA): TGTGCCAGCAGCCAGGGGACTTACGGCGATGAGCAGTTCTTC. This sequence encodes CASSQGTYGDEQFF.

Regarding this clone: In the same sample, other DNA sequences code for this CDR3. The J gene is TRBJ1-1, the V gene TRBV9; D is perhaps TRBD1 (5 bases). Per the germline V gene, CDR1 is SGDLS and CDR2 is YYNGEE. CDR3 length equals 13 residues. V dropped 1 base and J dropped 4 bases, with 8 bases sitting between them. The CDR3 DNA reads TGTGCCAGCAGCGTAATGGGGGGCACTGAAGCTTTCTTT. It yields the protein CASSVMGGTEAFF.

This clone was counted a single time. A junction boundary mismatches the germline segment, possibly from a read error. V usage is TRBV5-6 and J usage is TRBJ2-4; 11 nucleotides match TRBD2. The CDR3 is made up of 13 amino acids. In germline, CDR1 is SGHDT, CDR2 YYEEEE. CDR3 DNA: TGTGCCAGCAGCTTGGGAACTAGCGGGAGCTCCGGCTTT. Amino acid sequence: CASSLGTSGSSGF. Combining the CDR3 with reference TRBV5-6 and TRBJ2-4 gives the whole variable domain DAGVTQSPTHLIKTRGQQVTLRCSPKSGHDTVSWYQQALGQGPQFIFQYYEEEERQRGNFPDRFSGHQFPNYSSELNVNALLLGDSALYLCASSLGTSGSSGFGAGTRLSVL.

V and J are TRBV18 and TRBJ1-1; D may be TRBD1 (5 bases). This CDR3 contains 14 residues. Per germline, CDR1 KGHSH and CDR2 LQKENI. Trimming left V 0 bases short and J 4 bases short, with 9 bases between. CDR3 in amino acids: CASSPPGGTTEAFF. CDR3 bases: TGTGCCAGCTCACCACCGGGGGGTACCACTGAAGCTTTCTTT. Full variable domain (missing parts from reference TRBV18 and TRBJ1-1): NAGVMQNPRHLVRRRGQEARLRCSPMKGHSHVYWYRQLPEEGLKFMVYLQKENIIDESGMPKERFSAEFPKEGPSILRIQQVVRGDSAAYFCASSPPGGTTEAFFGQGTRLTVV.

A few counts support this clone. The chain joins TRBV3-1 (or the pseudogene TRBV3-2) to TRBJ1-1, with 9 bases that match TRBD1. The CDR3 is 14 amino acids. From germline, CDR1 is LGHDT and CDR2 YNNKEL (reference sequence). Germline trimming cut 5 bases from V and 1 base from J; bases unmatched to any gene: 2. The CDR3 bases are TGTGCCAGCAGCAAGGGACAGGGGAACACTGAAGCTTTCTTT. Translated, it gives CASSKGQGNTEAFF.

J is TRBJ1-4 and V is TRBV2, with 7 bases that match TRBD1. The CDR3 is made up of 15 amino acids. V lost 6 bases, J lost 10 bases, and 14 bases stayed unmatched. The germline V gene encodes CDR1 SNHLY and CDR2 FYNNEI. DNA for the CDR3: TGTGCCAGCAGGGGGTTTGGAGGGGGCGAGTCAAAACTGTTTTTT. Amino acids: CASRGFGGGESKLFF.

This clone occurred a few times. This chain links TRBV5-4 with TRBJ1-2; no reliable D call. CDR3 length equals 17 residues. The germline V and J ends were trimmed by 0 bases and 2 bases, with 17 bases remaining between them. Germline assignment: CDR1 SGHNT and CDR2 YYREEE (reference sequence). CDR3 amino acids: CASSLVAWAGDNYGYTF. The CDR3 nucleotides read TGTGCCAGCAGCTTGGTCGCGTGGGCAGGCGACAACTATGGCTACACCTTC.

The J gene is TRBJ1-6, the V gene TRBV3-1 (or the pseudogene TRBV3-2), with D unclear. The CDR3 consists of 14 residues. Germline lookup yields CDR1 LGHDT and CDR2 YNNKEL (reference sequence). V shed 3 bases and J shed 7 bases, with 10 bases lying between them. This chain's CDR3 is CASSHGVENSPLHF. CDR3 coding DNA: TGTGCCAGCAGCCATGGAGTCGAAAATTCACCCCTCCACTTT.